These T cell receptor beta chains were read from a single sample in a study of PD-1 blockade in mismatch repair-deficient tumors. Profiled with immunoSEQ multiplex PCR; TCRdb holds only in-frame clones, not every one. This sample has tens of thousands of clones, with 81% found just once. The specimen was peripheral blood, collected 12 weeks after starting pembrolizumab. All receptors derive from an adult with mismatch repair-deficient cancer. Each CDR3 is given with its conserved first and last residue. Fields, in order: D gene, J gene, clone size, V gene, CDR3 DNA, CDR3 protein. The D gene is left open where the match is weak. Not every row has a clone size; where given, it reads once, few, many or a size class.

>-|TRBJ2-5|once|TRBV27
TGTGCCAGCAACAAAGGCCCCACTTACCAAGAGACCCAGTACTTC
CASNKGPTYQETQYF
>-|TRBJ2-1|-|TRBV27
TGTGCCAGCAGCCCAGCCCCCTGGAATGAGCAGTTCTTC
CASSPAPWNEQFF
>TRBD2|TRBJ2-3|-|TRBV9
TGTGCCAGCAGCGTAGGTTCCAGGTCTAGCGGGAGGGATACGCAGTATTTT
CASSVGSRSSGRDTQYF
>TRBD1|TRBJ1-3|once|TRBV5-4
TGTGCCAGCAGCCAGGACAGGGGCTCTGGAAACACCATATATTTT
CASSQDRGSGNTIYF
>-|TRBJ1-4|once|TRBV21-1
TGTGCCAGCAGGGACAGGAAGGCAACTAATGAAAAACTGTTTTTT
CASRDRKATNEKLFF
>TRBD2|TRBJ2-1|few|TRBV4-1
TGCGCCAGCAGCCAGGAGGGACTAGCGGGAGCGCGGGAGCAGTTCTTC
CASSQEGLAGAREQFF
>-|TRBJ2-5|-|TRBV4-1
TGCGCCAGCAGCCAAGCCAATAGCGGTGGGAGGGAGACCCAGTACTTC
CASSQANSGGRETQYF
>TRBD1|TRBJ2-7|-|TRBV5-4
TGTGCCAGCAGCCAAGTTCCGGACAGGCCTCCCTACGAGCAGTACTTC
CASSQVPDRPPYEQYF
>-|TRBJ2-5|-|TRBV11-1
TGTGCCAGCAGCTTGGATTCTCGAAGGACCCAGTACTTC
CASSLDSRRTQYF
>TRBD2|TRBJ2-3|-|TRBV11-3
TGTGCCAGCAGCTTAGAAGCGGGAGTAGGAGGTGGAGATACGCAGTATTTT
CASSLEAGVGGGDTQYF
>-|TRBJ1-4|once|TRBV10-2
TGCGCCAGCAGTCGCGACAGAAACAGTGAAAAACTGTTTTTT
CASSRDRNSEKLFF
>TRBD1|TRBJ1-4|once|TRBV5-1
TGCGCCAGCAGCAGCGGAAACAGGGGGCTTGGCGAAAAACTGTTTTTT
CASSSGNRGLGEKLFF
>TRBD2|TRBJ2-7|-|TRBV14
TGTGCCAGCAGCCACCCCGGACTAGCGGGAATCTACGAGCAGTACTTC
CASSHPGLAGIYEQYF
>-|TRBJ1-5|-|TRBV23-1
TGCGCCAGCACCCGTCGCAACGCGGACCCGCAGCATTTT
CASTRRNADPQHF
>TRBD1|TRBJ2-3|-|TRBV7-9
TGTGCCAGCAGGTGGGACAGGGGTACAGATACGCAGTATTTT
CASRWDRGTDTQYF
>-|TRBJ1-1|-|TRBV14
TGTGCCAGCAGCCCGAGTAGGACTGAAGCTTTCTTT
CASSPSRTEAFF
>TRBD1|TRBJ2-7|-|TRBV28
TGTGCCAGCAACGACAGGGCCTTATCCTACGAGCAGTACTTC
CASNDRALSYEQYF
>-|TRBJ1-1|-|TRBV6-5
TGTGCCAGCAGTTACCGGCAGTACACTGAAGCTTTCTTT
CASSYRQYTEAFF
>-|TRBJ2-3|few|TRBV23-1
TGCGCCAGCAGTCCCAAGACAGGACTAACTAGCACAGATACGCAGTATTTT
CASSPKTGLTSTDTQYF
>TRBD2|TRBJ2-2|once|TRBV7-6
TGTGCCAGCAGCTGGAGCCCTTTACAGCGGGAGAACACCGGGGAGCTGTTTTTT
CASSWSPLQRENTGELFF
>TRBD1|TRBJ1-2|-|TRBV10-3
TGTGCCATCAGAGGGACAGGGACGGACGGCTACACCTTC
CAIRGTGTDGYTF
>-|TRBJ1-5|-|TRBV6-6
TGTGCCAGCAGTTACTCTGGCCGAGACCAGCCCCAGCATTTT
CASSYSGRDQPQHF
>TRBD1|TRBJ1-1|-|TRBV9
TGTGCCAGCAGCGTGGATCCCGCCAGGGGGCTGGAAGCTTTCTTT
CASSVDPARGLEAFF
>TRBD2|TRBJ2-2|-|TRBV28
TGTGCCAGCAGTAACCTACGGACTAGCGTTGGGGCCGGGGAGCTGTTTTTT
CASSNLRTSVGAGELFF
>-|TRBJ1-1|-|TRBV5-4
TGTGCCAGCAGCTTTCCCGGGGGGCTCGCTGAAGCTTTCTTT
CASSFPGGLAEAFF
>-|TRBJ1-3|once|TRBV6-5
TGTGCCAGCAGTCAACAGAGCTCTGGAAACACCATATATTTT
CASSQQSSGNTIYF
>-|TRBJ2-3|-|TRBV27
TGTGCCAGCAGTTCGTGGGGACCAGATACGCAGTATTTT
CASSSWGPDTQYF
>-|TRBJ2-2|-|TRBV6-1
TGTGCCAGCGGGGAGGTAGTCCGGACAGGGGAGCTGTTTTTT
CASGEVVRTGELFF
>-|TRBJ2-1|-|TRBV27
TGTGCCAGAACATTCCCCGGTTTTGCGGGTAGCTCCTACAATGAGCAGTTCTTC
CARTFPGFAGSSYNEQFF
>-|TRBJ2-1|-|TRBV6-6
TGTGCCAGCAGTCACGTAATACAGGGCAATGAGCAGTTCTTC
CASSHVIQGNEQFF
>TRBD2|TRBJ2-1|-|TRBV14
TGTGCCAGCAGCCTCCAGACTAGCGGGAGCGATCAGGGGAATGAGCAGTTCTTC
CASSLQTSGSDQGNEQFF
>-|TRBJ2-2|-|TRBV5-6
TGTGCCAGCAGCCCCAAAACTATTACGATCGGGGAGCTGTTTTTT
CASSPKTITIGELFF
>-|TRBJ2-1|once|TRBV6-5
TGTGCCAGCAAGGACCGGAATTCCTACAATGAGCAGTTCTTC
CASKDRNSYNEQFF
>-|TRBJ1-2|-|TRBV16
TGTGCCAGCAGCCCCCTGCGCAGGGATGGCTACACCTTC
CASSPLRRDGYTF
>-|TRBJ2-3|-|TRBV5-1
TGCGCCAGCAGCCCCCGGGACGGAGTTTCGGCGGATACGCAGTATTTT
CASSPRDGVSADTQYF
>-|TRBJ2-5|-|TRBV11-1
TGTGCCAGCAGCCCGCGACCAGGTGGGGAGACCCAGTACTTC
CASSPRPGGETQYF
>TRBD1|TRBJ1-1|-|TRBV4-1
TGCGCCAGCAGCCACTGGACAGGGGACACTGAAGCTTTCTTT
CASSHWTGDTEAFF
>-|TRBJ2-1|-|TRBV9
TGTGCCAGCAGCGGGAGGGCCGCTGTGAACGAGCAGTTCTTC
CASSGRAAVNEQFF
>-|TRBJ1-4|-|TRBV11-2
TGTGCCAGCAGCTTAGCCCTCCCGGGAAATGAAAAACTGTTTTTT
CASSLALPGNEKLFF
>-|TRBJ2-5|-|TRBV7-9
TGTGCCAGCAGCTTAGGATTGGGGGTAGGAGAGACCCAGTACTTC
CASSLGLGVGETQYF
>-|TRBJ2-1|-|TRBV9
TGTGCCAGCAGCGGAGACGCAGATGAGCAGTTCTTC
CASSGDADEQFF
>-|TRBJ2-2|-|TRBV6-4
TGTGCCAGCAGTGAAGGGGTATCCGGGGAGCTGTTTTTT
CASSEGVSGELFF
>-|TRBJ2-5|once|TRBV25-1
TGTGCCAGCAGTGAATACAACAGGCCTCAAGAGACCCAGTACTTC
CASSEYNRPQETQYF
>TRBD2|TRBJ2-5|-|TRBV7-9
TGTGCCAGCAGCTTAGCTCTCCGGGAGGTGGGAGAGACCCAGTACTTC
CASSLALREVGETQYF
>-|TRBJ2-6|-|TRBV10-2
TGCGCCAGCAGTGAGGCAGGGAGCCTCTCTGGGGCCAACGTCCTGACTTTC
CASSEAGSLSGANVLTF
>-|TRBJ1-5|-|TRBV7-8
TGTGCCAGCACCCCCCTGGCAGGGATAGGTCAGCCCCAGCATTTT
CASTPLAGIGQPQHF
>-|TRBJ2-5|-|TRBV11-2
TGTGCCAGCAGCTTAGATTTTTTAGGAGAGACCCAGTACTTC
CASSLDFLGETQYF
>-|TRBJ2-1|few|TRBV9
TGTGCCAGCAGCCCCGGAGGCGGGATCGCCCTGAGTTCCTACAATGAGCAGTTCTTC
CASSPGGGIALSSYNEQFF
>TRBD1|TRBJ1-2|-|TRBV5-6
TGTGCCAGCAGCTTGAGGGACAGGGAAATGGGTGGCTACACCTTC
CASSLRDREMGGYTF
>-|TRBJ1-1|-|TRBV10-3
TGTGCCATCAGTGATGGTATGAACACTGAAGCTTTCTTT
CAISDGMNTEAFF